The clone carrying this T cell receptor (beta chain) was seen just once. Its target is not known. The ends were cut back, 6 bases at V and 5 bases at J, with 20 bases in the middle. Germline CDR1 SGHRS, CDR2 YFSETQ. The CDR3 has 15 amino acids. These data belong to a study of cytomegalovirus exposure and HLA in healthy donors. As for the study in general: An earlier analysis identified more than 90 million unique TCR beta sequences in approximately 170 million T cells. Findings and caveats of the study: Within an earlier analysis, most TCR beta V segments proved productive either about 87% or about 30% of the time.

Primers included in the PCR were 60 Vbeta and 13 Jbeta primers. The repertoire was sequenced with immunoSEQ multiplex PCR; TCRdb's copy has only in-frame clones and lacks some. The profile shows over 200,000 clones, over 65% of them singletons. This sequence originates from a human donor in good health. The rearrangement joins TRBV5-1 to TRBJ2-5; a weak D match, TRBD2 (5 bases). Sequencing input: PBMCs. CDR3 nucleotide sequence: TGCGCCAGCACTCAGACTCGAACGACGGGGGAGACCCAGTACTTC. Translation gives CASTQTRTTGETQYF.